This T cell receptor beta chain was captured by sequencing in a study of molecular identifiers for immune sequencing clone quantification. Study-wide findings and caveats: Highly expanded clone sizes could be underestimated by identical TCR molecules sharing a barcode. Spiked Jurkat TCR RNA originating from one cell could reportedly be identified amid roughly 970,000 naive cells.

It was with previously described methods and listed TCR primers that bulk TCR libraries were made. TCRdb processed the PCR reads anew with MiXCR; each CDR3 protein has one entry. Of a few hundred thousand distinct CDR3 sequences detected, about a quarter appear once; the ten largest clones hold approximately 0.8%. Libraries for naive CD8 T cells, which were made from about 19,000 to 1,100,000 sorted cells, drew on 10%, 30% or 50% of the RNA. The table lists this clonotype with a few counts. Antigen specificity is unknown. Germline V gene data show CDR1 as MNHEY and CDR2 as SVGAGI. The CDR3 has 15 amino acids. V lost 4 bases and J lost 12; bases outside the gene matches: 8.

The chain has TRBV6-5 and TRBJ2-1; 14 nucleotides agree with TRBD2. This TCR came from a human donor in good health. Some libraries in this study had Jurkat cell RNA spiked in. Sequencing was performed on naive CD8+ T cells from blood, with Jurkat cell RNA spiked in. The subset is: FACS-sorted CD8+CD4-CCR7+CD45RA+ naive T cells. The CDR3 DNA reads TGTGCCAGCAGTTTTCGGACTAGCGGGGGGTGGCCGCAGTTCTTC. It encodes CASSFRTSGGWPQFF.